The 17 T cell receptor beta chains given below trace back to one sample, sequenced in a study of blood T cell repertoires in COVID-19. Measured with immunoSEQ multiplex PCR; TCRdb has only the in-frame clones, and not every one. The repertoire holds roughly 300,000 clones, roughly 87% seen once, with about 14% in the top ten. Sequencing used peripheral blood. These receptors were collected from a human donor in a cohort sampled during active COVID-19.

The chain combines TRBV18 with TRBJ2-7; TRBD2 aligns across 8 bases. Looked up from germline, CDR1 is KGHSH and CDR2 is LQKENI. The CDR3 is 15 amino acids. V shed 3 bases and J 2 bases; nucleotides not matched to a gene: 6. The CDR3 region is CASSPSGTSTYEQYF. The CDR3 DNA reads as TGTGCCAGCTCACCGAGCGGGACTAGTACCTACGAGCAGTACTTC.

This clone was counted a few times. This chain links TRBV20-1 with TRBJ2-3, with D possibly TRBD1 on 6 matching bases. CDR3 length: 11 residues. In germline, CDR1 is DFQATT, CDR2 SNEGSKA (reference sequence). With 6 bases removed from V and 9 bases from J, the gap between germline ends came to 13 bases. For the CDR3, the DNA is TGCAGTGCCCACGACAGGCGCACGCAGTATTTT. Amino acids: CSAHDRRTQYF.

In its sample, this clone was seen once. The chain recombines TRBV12-3 or TRBV12-4 with TRBJ2-7, with D maybe TRBD1 (5 bases). Trimming took 4 bases from V and 3 from J, leaving 10 bases between them. This CDR3 comprises 13 residues. CDR3 amino acids: CASSYLDNYEQYF. CDR3 nucleotide sequence: TGTGCCAGCAGTTATTTGGACAACTACGAGCAGTACTTC.

This chain connects TRBV2 to TRBJ2-3; 8 nucleotides line up with TRBD2. V lost 8 bases to trimming and J lost 2 bases; unmatched junction nucleotides: 3. This CDR3 has 13 amino acids. The germline CDR1 and CDR2 sequences are SNHLY and FYNNEI. CDR3 in DNA: TGTGCCAGCCAGCGGGAGAACACAGATACGCAGTATTTT. This codes for CASQRENTDTQYF.

The chain has TRBV18 and TRBJ2-1, with D perhaps matching TRBD1 (6 bases). Germline values: CDR1 KGHSH, CDR2 LQKENI. Trimming removed 1 base at V and 2 bases at J, with 6 bases between. The CDR3 has 14 residues. The CDR3: CASSPRDTYNEQFF. The DNA for the CDR3 is TGTGCCAGCTCACCACGGGACACCTACAATGAGCAGTTCTTC.

CDR3 loop: CASSLEGRTEAFF. Here the CDR3 DNA reads TGTGCCAGCAGTTTGGAGGGGCGCACTGAAGCTTTCTTT. V gene TRBV27 combines with J gene TRBJ1-1, with D possibly being TRBD1 (5 bases). Germline CDR1 MNHEY, CDR2 SMNVEV (reference sequence). This CDR3 region has 13 residues. Trimming stripped 3 bases from V and 4 bases from J, with 9 bases between.

This rearrangement joins TRBV7-2 to TRBJ1-2; D is unresolved. The CDR3 covers 12 residues. The V and J ends lost 5 bases and 4 bases respectively, with 8 bases between them. Germline CDR1 SGHTA, CDR2 FQGNSA. CDR3 nucleotide sequence: TGTGCCAGCAGCCCGGGTCCCTATGGCTACACCTTC. Translating gives CASSPGPYGYTF. Looking up the rest from reference TRBV7-2 and TRBJ1-2 gives the full variable domain: GAGVSQSPSNKVTEKGKDVELRCDPISGHTALYWYRQSLGQGLEFLIYFQGNSAPDKSGLPSDRFSAERTGGSVSTLTIQRTQQEDSAVYLCASSPGPYGYTFGSGTRLTVV.

The chain has TRBV19 and TRBJ1-4; D is perhaps TRBD1 (5 bases). Germline V gene sequence: CDR1 LNHDA, CDR2 SQIVND (reference sequence). This CDR3 spans 15 amino acids. Trimming removed 2 bases from V and 3 bases from J, with 10 bases in between. The DNA of the CDR3 is TGTGCCAGTAGTATACCGACAGTAGCTAATGAAAAACTGTTTTTT. Residues: CASSIPTVANEKLFF. Looking up the rest from reference TRBV19 and TRBJ1-4 gives the full variable domain: DGGITQSPKYLFRKEGQNVTLSCEQNLNHDAMYWYRQDPGQGLRLIYYSQIVNDFQKGDIAEGYSVSREKKESFPLTVTSAQKNPTAFYLCASSIPTVANEKLFFGSGTQLSVL.

This clone was counted many times. This rearrangement joins TRBV10-3 to TRBJ1-5, with D perhaps TRBD1 (5 bases). The germline V gene has CDR1 ENHRY and CDR2 SYGVKD. This CDR3 has 14 residues. V lost 6 bases, J lost 7 bases, and 16 bases lay in between. The CDR3 protein is CAIRATGGNQPQHF. The CDR3 DNA reads as TGTGCCATCAGGGCTACCGGGGGAAACCAGCCCCAGCATTTT.

This chain joins TRBV24-1 and TRBJ2-1; no reliable D call. The germline CDR1 and CDR2 sequences are KGHDR and SFDVKD. Trimming pared 6 bases from V and 9 bases from J, leaving 8 bases between. The CDR3 runs to 11 residues. CDR3 nucleotide sequence: TGTGCCACCAGTACCGCGAGTGAGCAGTTCTTC. Its translation is CATSTASEQFF.

The V call is TRBV12-3 or TRBV12-4, the J call TRBJ1-1; D perhaps matches TRBD1 (6 bases). V dropped 6 bases and J dropped 5 bases, with 13 bases sitting between them. The CDR3 runs to 13 residues. CDR3 sequence: CASSPDRPTEAFF. As DNA, the CDR3 is TGTGCCAGCAGCCCTGACAGGCCGACTGAAGCTTTCTTT.

J is TRBJ2-2 and V is TRBV3-1 (or the pseudogene TRBV3-2); 7 nucleotides agree with TRBD1. CDR1 and CDR2 from the germline V gene are LGHDT and YNNKEL (reference sequence). The V segment lost 6 bases and the J segment 0 bases; nucleotides outside the gene matches: 4. The CDR3 loop spans 15 amino acids. CDR3 protein: CASRSGGSNTGELFF. CDR3 sequence (DNA): TGTGCCAGCAGGTCAGGGGGTTCGAACACCGGGGAGCTGTTTTTT.

Remarks on this clone: Other DNA sequences in this sample translate to the same CDR3. The chain combines TRBV5-4 with TRBJ2-7, with 9 bases that match TRBD2. The CDR3 loop spans 14 amino acids. Per the germline V gene, CDR1 is SGHNT and CDR2 is YYREEE (reference sequence). V shed 5 bases, J shed 0 bases, and the junction held 3 bases outside the gene matches. CDR3 loop: CASSRTSDSYEQYF. CDR3 nucleotide sequence: TGTGCCAGCAGTAGGACTAGCGACTCCTACGAGCAGTACTTC.

This chain uses TRBV11-2 with TRBJ2-1; D perhaps matches TRBD2 (6 bases). The CDR3 runs 17 residues. Germline V gene sequence: CDR1 SGHAT, CDR2 FQNNGV. Trimming pared 3 bases from V and 9 bases from J, leaving 24 bases between. The CDR3, as DNA: TGTGCCAGCAGCTTTGGTCGAACTAGCAGGGTTCATGGTGAGCAGTTCTTC. It specifies CASSFGRTSRVHGEQFF.

The gene calls are TRBV4-1 and TRBJ2-1, with no clear D. V was pared by 1 base and J by 0 bases, with 13 bases between. The CDR3 runs 17 residues. The germline gives CDR1 MGHRA, CDR2 YSYEKL. DNA for the CDR3: TGCGCCAGCAGCCAAGGTATCCCGCGGAGCTCCTACAATGAGCAGTTCTTC. Protein product: CASSQGIPRSSYNEQFF.

The chain joins TRBV14 to TRBJ2-2; 9 bases fit TRBD2. CDR1 SGHDN and CDR2 FVKESK come from the germline V gene. V was pared by 0 bases and J by 5 bases, with 10 bases of the junction left unmatched. The CDR3 has 18 residues. CDR3 coding DNA: TGTGCCAGCAGCCAAGATCTTTGGGGGCTAGCGGGGACCGGGGAGCTGTTTTTT. Protein product: CASSQDLWGLAGTGELFF. Combining the CDR3 with reference TRBV14 and TRBJ2-2 gives the whole variable domain EAGVTQFPSHSVIEKGQTVTLRCDPISGHDNLYWYRRVMGKEIKFLLHFVKESKQDESGMPNNRFLAERTGGTYSTLKVQPAELEDSGVYFCASSQDLWGLAGTGELFFGEGSRLTVL.

This chain uses TRBV6-5 with TRBJ1-1, with 7 positions matching TRBD1. Germline V lookup: CDR1 MNHEY, CDR2 SVGAGI. V lost 8 bases, J lost 5 bases, and 8 bases stayed unmatched. This CDR3 contains 13 residues. The CDR3 DNA follows: TGTGCCAGCTTTACAGGGGTGAGAACTGAAGCTTTCTTT. Translated, it gives CASFTGVRTEAFF.